The rows below give T cell receptor beta chains drawn from one sample of a study of cytomegalovirus exposure and HLA in healthy donors. Some clones are missing from TCRdb's copy, which holds only in-frame ones; the method was immunoSEQ multiplex PCR. The sample's table shows about 210,000 clones. Sequenced sample: PBMCs. The receptor set was obtained from a woman aged 25 to 39 in good health and CMV-seropositive. The CDR3 runs from the conserved cysteine through the conserved F or W. The order of the fields is V gene, D gene, J gene, CDR3 protein, CDR3 DNA. D genes are given only for firm matches.

v_call: TRBV10-3; d_call: TRBD1; j_call: TRBJ2-1; cdr3_aa: CAISDGTGYNEQFF; cdr3_nt: TGTGCCATCAGTGATGGGACAGGCTACAATGAGCAGTTCTTC
v_call: TRBV9; d_call: -; j_call: TRBJ2-1; cdr3_aa: CASSVEGDFYNEQFF; cdr3_nt: TGTGCCAGCAGCGTAGAAGGGGATTTCTACAATGAGCAGTTCTTC
v_call: TRBV30; d_call: TRBD2; j_call: TRBJ2-4; cdr3_aa: CAWSVLRAGLARTKNIQYF; cdr3_nt: TGTGCCTGGAGTGTACTCAGGGCCGGACTAGCACGAACCAAAAACATTCAGTACTTC
v_call: TRBV7-6; d_call: TRBD1; j_call: TRBJ2-1; cdr3_aa: CASSLGTGVGNEQFF; cdr3_nt: TGTGCCAGCAGCTTGGGGACAGGGGTGGGCAATGAGCAGTTCTTC
v_call: TRBV4-1; d_call: -; j_call: TRBJ2-5; cdr3_aa: CASSQDIEVTQYF; cdr3_nt: TGCGCCAGCAGCCAAGATATCGAGGTAACCCAGTACTTC
v_call: TRBV7-6; d_call: -; j_call: TRBJ1-2; cdr3_aa: CASSLEGGPGGYTF; cdr3_nt: TGTGCCAGCAGCTTAGAGGGGGGGCCAGGCGGCTACACCTTC
v_call: TRBV19; d_call: -; j_call: TRBJ2-1; cdr3_aa: CASSYGANNEQFF; cdr3_nt: TGTGCCAGTAGTTATGGGGCCAACAATGAGCAGTTCTTC
v_call: TRBV2; d_call: -; j_call: TRBJ1-1; cdr3_aa: CASVGGGNTEAFF; cdr3_nt: TGTGCCAGCGTGGGAGGGGGGAACACTGAAGCTTTCTTT
v_call: TRBV27; d_call: -; j_call: TRBJ1-1; cdr3_aa: CASSTGNTEAFF; cdr3_nt: TGTGCCAGCAGTACGGGGAACACTGAAGCTTTCTTT
v_call: TRBV18; d_call: TRBD1; j_call: TRBJ2-7; cdr3_aa: CASSPNIDRANYEQYF; cdr3_nt: TGTGCCAGCTCACCAAATATCGACAGGGCAAACTACGAGCAGTACTTC
v_call: TRBV5-6; d_call: -; j_call: TRBJ1-2; cdr3_aa: CASTGQFYGYTF; cdr3_nt: TGTGCCAGCACCGGACAGTTCTATGGCTACACCTTC
v_call: TRBV2; d_call: -; j_call: TRBJ1-5; cdr3_aa: CASRRGDSNQPQHF; cdr3_nt: TGTGCCAGCCGTCGGGGTGATAGCAATCAGCCCCAGCATTTT
v_call: TRBV6-1; d_call: TRBD1; j_call: TRBJ1-2; cdr3_aa: CASSGGTGGDGYTF; cdr3_nt: TGTGCCAGCAGTGGGGGGACAGGGGGCGATGGCTACACCTTC
v_call: TRBV7-8; d_call: TRBD1; j_call: TRBJ1-1; cdr3_aa: CASSTGQGKTKNTEAFF; cdr3_nt: TGTGCCAGCAGCACCGGACAGGGGAAAACGAAAAACACTGAAGCTTTCTTT
v_call: TRBV5-6; d_call: -; j_call: TRBJ2-1; cdr3_aa: CASSLVTSPYNEQFF; cdr3_nt: TGTGCCAGCAGCTTGGTTACGAGTCCCTACAATGAGCAGTTCTTC
v_call: TRBV6-5; d_call: -; j_call: TRBJ2-7; cdr3_aa: CASSYSAGATYEQYF; cdr3_nt: TGTGCCAGCAGTTACTCGGCAGGGGCCACCTACGAGCAGTACTTC
v_call: TRBV7-8; d_call: TRBD1; j_call: TRBJ1-1; cdr3_aa: CASSTDRENTEAFF; cdr3_nt: TGTGCCAGCAGCACAGACAGGGAGAACACTGAAGCTTTCTTT
v_call: TRBV7-2; d_call: TRBD2; j_call: TRBJ2-7; cdr3_aa: CASSLARTSSSYEQYF; cdr3_nt: TGTGCCAGCAGCTTAGCGAGGACTAGCAGCTCCTACGAGCAGTACTTC
v_call: TRBV19; d_call: -; j_call: TRBJ1-4; cdr3_aa: CASSMIGRGEKLFF; cdr3_nt: TGTGCCAGTAGTATGATAGGGAGAGGTGAAAAACTGTTTTTT
v_call: TRBV30; d_call: -; j_call: TRBJ2-7; cdr3_aa: CAWTREIDVQYF; cdr3_nt: TGTGCCTGGACCAGGGAAATCGATGTGCAGTACTTC
v_call: TRBV5-1; d_call: -; j_call: TRBJ1-1; cdr3_aa: CASNQAGPNTEAFF; cdr3_nt: TGCGCCAGCAACCAAGCAGGGCCGAACACTGAAGCTTTCTTT
v_call: TRBV5-1; d_call: -; j_call: TRBJ1-1; cdr3_aa: CASSSGGGDTEAFF; cdr3_nt: TGCGCCAGCAGCTCGGGCGGGGGAGACACTGAAGCTTTCTTT
v_call: TRBV15; d_call: TRBD2; j_call: TRBJ2-7; cdr3_aa: CATSKTSGGDEQYF; cdr3_nt: TGTGCCACCAGCAAAACTAGCGGGGGTGACGAGCAGTACTTC
v_call: TRBV25-1; d_call: -; j_call: TRBJ1-3; cdr3_aa: CASSDGHAGNTIYF; cdr3_nt: TGTGCCAGCAGTGATGGGCACGCTGGAAACACCATATATTTT
v_call: TRBV4-1; d_call: -; j_call: TRBJ2-7; cdr3_aa: CASSQDPLEDDEQYF; cdr3_nt: TGCGCCAGCAGCCAAGATCCACTAGAGGACGACGAGCAGTACTTC
v_call: TRBV11-2; d_call: TRBD1; j_call: TRBJ1-2; cdr3_aa: CASSFLVGTGYGYTF; cdr3_nt: TGTGCCAGCAGCTTTTTGGTCGGGACAGGATATGGCTACACCTTC
v_call: TRBV7-9; d_call: -; j_call: TRBJ2-7; cdr3_aa: CASSSGVLREQYF; cdr3_nt: TGTGCCAGCAGTTCCGGGGTTTTGCGAGAGCAGTACTTC
v_call: TRBV28; d_call: -; j_call: TRBJ1-1; cdr3_aa: CASSFGTPNTEAFF; cdr3_nt: TGTGCCAGCAGTTTTGGGACACCGAACACTGAAGCTTTCTTT
v_call: TRBV25-1; d_call: -; j_call: TRBJ1-3; cdr3_aa: CASSESRLSSGNTIYF; cdr3_nt: TGTGCCAGCAGTGAATCTCGACTGAGCTCTGGAAACACCATATATTTT
v_call: TRBV30; d_call: -; j_call: TRBJ2-5; cdr3_aa: CAWGRVGETQYF; cdr3_nt: TGTGCCTGGGGCAGGGTTGGGGAGACCCAGTACTTC
v_call: TRBV7-2; d_call: TRBD2; j_call: TRBJ2-4; cdr3_aa: CASSPWTSGIKNIQYF; cdr3_nt: TGTGCCAGCAGCCCCTGGACTAGCGGGATTAAAAACATTCAGTACTTC
v_call: TRBV28; d_call: -; j_call: TRBJ1-2; cdr3_aa: CASADISYGYTF; cdr3_nt: TGTGCCAGCGCCGACATTAGCTATGGCTACACCTTC
v_call: TRBV6-1; d_call: -; j_call: TRBJ1-5; cdr3_aa: CASSEIRSTANQPQHF; cdr3_nt: TGTGCCAGCAGTGAAATTCGTTCGACAGCCAATCAGCCCCAGCATTTT
v_call: TRBV11-2; d_call: -; j_call: TRBJ2-7; cdr3_aa: CASSLGTNYEQYF; cdr3_nt: TGTGCCAGCAGCTTAGGGACTAACTACGAGCAGTACTTC
v_call: TRBV29-1; d_call: -; j_call: TRBJ1-1; cdr3_aa: CSVGGSGNTEAFF; cdr3_nt: TGCAGCGTCGGGGGATCGGGGAACACTGAAGCTTTCTTT
v_call: TRBV12-5; d_call: TRBD1; j_call: TRBJ1-5; cdr3_aa: CASGLVRGQGGRPQHF; cdr3_nt: TGTGCTAGTGGTTTGGTACGAGGACAGGGGGGGAGGCCCCAGCATTTT
v_call: TRBV7-2; d_call: TRBD2; j_call: TRBJ2-1; cdr3_aa: CASSPPGLATYNEQFF; cdr3_nt: TGTGCCAGCAGCCCCCCGGGACTAGCTACTTACAATGAGCAGTTCTTC
v_call: TRBV7-9; d_call: -; j_call: TRBJ2-5; cdr3_aa: CASSPTTRVGQETQYF; cdr3_nt: TGTGCCAGCAGCCCGACGACTAGAGTCGGCCAAGAGACCCAGTACTTC
v_call: TRBV7-9; d_call: TRBD1; j_call: TRBJ1-1; cdr3_aa: CASSFGQGRTEAFF; cdr3_nt: TGTGCCAGCAGCTTTGGACAGGGTAGAACTGAAGCTTTCTTT
v_call: TRBV19; d_call: TRBD1; j_call: TRBJ1-5; cdr3_aa: CASSISRTGGLWGGQPQHF; cdr3_nt: TGTGCCAGTAGTATATCTCGGACAGGGGGCCTTTGGGGCGGTCAGCCCCAGCATTTT
v_call: TRBV5-1; d_call: -; j_call: TRBJ2-1; cdr3_aa: CASSLKTGVNEQFF; cdr3_nt: TGCGCCAGCAGCTTGAAGACAGGCGTCAATGAGCAGTTCTTC
v_call: TRBV4-1; d_call: -; j_call: TRBJ1-2; cdr3_aa: CASSQDPSLYGYTF; cdr3_nt: TGCGCCAGCAGCCAAGATCCATCACTCTATGGCTACACCTTC
v_call: TRBV19; d_call: -; j_call: TRBJ2-5; cdr3_aa: CASSITGAPTEEETQYF; cdr3_nt: TGTGCCAGTAGTATAACCGGAGCACCCACGGAAGAAGAGACCCAGTACTTC
v_call: TRBV6-5; d_call: -; j_call: TRBJ1-2; cdr3_aa: CASSIHRANYGYTF; cdr3_nt: TGTGCCAGCAGCATCCACAGGGCTAACTATGGCTACACCTTC
v_call: TRBV7-2; d_call: -; j_call: TRBJ1-4; cdr3_aa: CASSTIGTVGGEKLFF; cdr3_nt: TGTGCCAGCAGCACAATCGGGACTGTCGGTGGTGAAAAACTGTTTTTT
v_call: TRBV9; d_call: -; j_call: TRBJ2-7; cdr3_aa: CASSLTGTYEQYF; cdr3_nt: TGTGCCAGCAGCCTAACAGGGACCTACGAGCAGTACTTC
v_call: TRBV27; d_call: -; j_call: TRBJ2-7; cdr3_aa: CASSFSGIDEQYF; cdr3_nt: TGTGCCAGCAGCTTCTCCGGGATCGACGAGCAGTACTTC
v_call: TRBV4-1; d_call: TRBD2; j_call: TRBJ2-5; cdr3_aa: CASSQGAGVEQETQYF; cdr3_nt: TGCGCCAGCAGCCAAGGCGCGGGGGTAGAACAAGAGACCCAGTACTTC